This TCR beta chain was profiled in a study of blood T cell repertoires in COVID-19. About the study: The United States, Italy and Spain were the sources of the acute and convalescent COVID-19 samples.

The repertoire was sequenced with immunoSEQ multiplex PCR; TCRdb's copy has only in-frame clones and lacks some. The sample has tens of thousands of clones, around 89% seen once. Per the germline V gene, CDR1 is MNHEY and CDR2 is SMNVEV (reference sequence). This CDR3 has 13 amino acids. Trimming stripped 3 bases from V and 8 bases from J, with 11 bases between. The chain is built from TRBV27 and TRBJ2-1; D gene ambiguous. Sequencing was carried out using peripheral blood. The clonotype was recovered from a man between 65 and 85 years old with active or convalescent COVID-19. The CDR3 loop is CASSFQFGHEQFF. The CDR3 DNA reads TGTGCCAGCAGTTTTCAATTTGGCCATGAGCAGTTCTTC.